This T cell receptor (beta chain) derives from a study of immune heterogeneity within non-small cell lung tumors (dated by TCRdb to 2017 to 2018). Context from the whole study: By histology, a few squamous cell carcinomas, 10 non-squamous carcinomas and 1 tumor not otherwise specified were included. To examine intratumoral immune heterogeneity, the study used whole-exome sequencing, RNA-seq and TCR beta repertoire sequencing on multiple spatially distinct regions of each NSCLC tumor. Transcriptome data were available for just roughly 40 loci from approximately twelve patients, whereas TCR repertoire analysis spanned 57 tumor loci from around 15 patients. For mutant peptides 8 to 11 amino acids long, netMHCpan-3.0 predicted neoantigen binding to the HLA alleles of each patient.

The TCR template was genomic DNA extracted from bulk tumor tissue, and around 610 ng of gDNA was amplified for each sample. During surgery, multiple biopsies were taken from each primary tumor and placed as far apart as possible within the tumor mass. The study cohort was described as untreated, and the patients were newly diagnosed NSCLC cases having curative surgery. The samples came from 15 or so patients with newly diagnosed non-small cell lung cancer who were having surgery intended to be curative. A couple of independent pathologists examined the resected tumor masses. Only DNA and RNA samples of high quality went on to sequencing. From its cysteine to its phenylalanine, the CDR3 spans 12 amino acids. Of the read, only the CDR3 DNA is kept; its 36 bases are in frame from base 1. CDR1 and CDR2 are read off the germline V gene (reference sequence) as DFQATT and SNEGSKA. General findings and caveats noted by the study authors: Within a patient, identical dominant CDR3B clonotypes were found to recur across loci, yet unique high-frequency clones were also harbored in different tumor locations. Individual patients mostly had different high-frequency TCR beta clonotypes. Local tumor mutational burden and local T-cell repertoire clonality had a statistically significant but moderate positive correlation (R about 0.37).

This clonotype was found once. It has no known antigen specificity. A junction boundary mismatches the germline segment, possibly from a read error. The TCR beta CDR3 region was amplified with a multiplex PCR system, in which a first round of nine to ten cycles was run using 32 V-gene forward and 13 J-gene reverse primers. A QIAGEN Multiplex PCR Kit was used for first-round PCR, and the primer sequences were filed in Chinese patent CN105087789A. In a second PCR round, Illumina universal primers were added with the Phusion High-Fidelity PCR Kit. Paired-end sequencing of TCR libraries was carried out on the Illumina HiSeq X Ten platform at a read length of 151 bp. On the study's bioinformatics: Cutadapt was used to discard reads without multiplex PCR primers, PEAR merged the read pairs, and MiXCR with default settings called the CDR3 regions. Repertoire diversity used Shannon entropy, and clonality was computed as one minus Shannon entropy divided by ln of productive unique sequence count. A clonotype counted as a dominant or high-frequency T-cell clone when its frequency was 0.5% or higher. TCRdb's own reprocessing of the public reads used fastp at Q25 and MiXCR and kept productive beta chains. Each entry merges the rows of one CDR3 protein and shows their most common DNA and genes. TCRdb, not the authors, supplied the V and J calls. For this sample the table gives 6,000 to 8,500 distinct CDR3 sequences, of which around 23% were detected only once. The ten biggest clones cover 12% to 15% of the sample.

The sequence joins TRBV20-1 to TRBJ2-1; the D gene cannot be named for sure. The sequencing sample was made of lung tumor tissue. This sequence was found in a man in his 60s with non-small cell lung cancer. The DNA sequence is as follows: TGCAGTGCCAGGAACCAGCTCAATGAGCAGTTATTC. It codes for CSARNQLNEQLF.